This T cell receptor (beta chain) originates from a study of T-cell memory formation after mild COVID-19 (dated by TCRdb to about 2021). About the full investigation: TCR sequence clusters from the two donors were found to be largely donor specific. The cohort comprised two young, previously healthy adult volunteers, one female and one male. In two donors, T-cell clones that expanded and contracted after mild COVID-19 were followed by sequencing TCRalpha and TCRbeta repertoires longitudinally.

Ficoll-Paque density gradient centrifugation was the method used to isolate PBMCs. This clonotype was recorded only once. This clone's antigen is unknown. No base qualities exist here, and no much larger clone lies one base off it. Resting on one read, the evidence is weak. V has 4 bases trimmed and J has 0 bases trimmed; junction bases matching no gene number 11. Including the terminal cysteine and phenylalanine, the CDR3 comprises 18 residues. Only the CDR3 DNA is retained, 54 bases long and in frame from the first base. CDR1 and CDR2 are drawn from the germline V gene: SGHTA, FQGNSA. The sample was run on an Illumina NovaSeq 6000. cDNA libraries for TCRalpha and TCRbeta were prepared by 5'RACE using constant-segment primers, with sample barcodes and unique molecular identifiers added. Trizol reagent was used to extract RNA from every sample. Amplification of the libraries took two PCR steps, and the second step added a second sample barcode plus Illumina TruSeq adapters. Sequencing of libraries was performed on an Illumina NovaSeq with 2 x 150 bp paired-end reads. The study's own analysis went as follows. Reads were demultiplexed and collapsed into UMI-guided consensus sequences with migec v1.2.7. Using mixcr v2.1.11, UMI consensuses were aligned to TRA and TRB V and J templates and then assembled into clonotypes. Clonotypes were classified as expanded or contracted when called significant by both edgeR and NoisET, with noise models trained on biological replicates. For edgeR calls, a false discovery rate-adjusted p below 0.01 and a log2 fold-change threshold of 1 were applied. As an exploratory analysis of dynamics, max-normalized trajectories of the 1000 most abundant clonotypes were examined by PCA with hierarchical clustering. Separately sequenced CD4+ and CD8+ repertoires were used to assign a CD4 or CD8 phenotype to each responding clone. TCRdb trimmed public reads at Q25 via fastp, called clones via MiXCR and kept in-frame beta chains. Under each unique CDR3 protein, matching rows form one entry showing the most common genes and DNA. The V and J calls come from TCRdb's annotation, not from the publication. This sample holds hundreds of thousands of distinct CDR3 sequences; approximately 22% were observed only once. The ten largest clones represent under 25% of the sample.

The investigation overall reported the following: The detection of some responding clones in pre-infection memory suggests that pre-existing cross-reactive memory T cells joined the SARS-CoV-2 response. Contracting CD4+ clones were found mainly in CM and EM memory subsets, while CD8+ clones were enriched in EMRA. Only two mild cases were covered in the study, and larger cohorts including severe cases with pre-infection samples were considered necessary. Whether the second-wave clones peaking on day 37 were SARS-CoV-2 specific was not confirmed. Clones that contracted from day 15 to 85 showed balanced CD4/CD8 phenotypes, whereas a second wave of clones that expanded from day 15 to 37 leaned towards CD4+.

The chain is made from TRBV7-2 and TRBJ2-3; 9 central nucleotides agree with TRBD2. The specimen was PBMCs or a T cell subset sorted from them (not recorded which). This TCR came from a man aged 18 to 35 who had mild COVID-19 (a few samples of this study predate the infection). The sample titles of this study are shuffled in the database, so cell type and time point are left out; the donor was told from shared clones. CDR3 protein: CASSSLWRGGLSTDTQYF. The nucleotides are TGTGCCAGCAGCTCACTTTGGCGGGGGGGCCTGAGCACAGATACGCAGTATTTT.